This T cell receptor beta chain was documented in a study of CD8 T cells in Susac syndrome. Patients with Susac syndrome showed fulfilment of recently defined diagnostic criteria for definite or probable disease. Study outcomes and limitations: Only a relatively small number of individuals were included in the TCR sequencing and HLA analysis.

Germline V gene lookup returns CDR1 WNHNN and CDR2 SYGVQD (reference sequence). This CDR3 is 13 amino acids long. V was trimmed by 1 base and J by 3 bases, leaving 7 bases between them. A word on this clonotype: Its antigen is unidentified.

Random hexamers primed reverse transcription of roughly 0.45 to 1 ug RNA. Multiplex PCR with immunoSEQ amplified the TCR beta CDR3 across 54 Vbeta and 13 Jbeta. MiXCR, run by TCRdb on the immunoSEQ multiplex PCR reads, gives a single entry per CDR3 protein. The sample yields around 110,000 distinct CDR3 sequences, 94% seen once. V usage is TRBV10-1 and J usage is TRBJ2-7; D not certain. Material for sequencing was CD8+ T cells from PBMCs. The source is a human donor with Susac syndrome. DNA for the CDR3: TGCGCCAGCAGTGAGTTCGGAGACTACGAGCAGTACTTC. Protein sequence: CASSEFGDYEQYF.